A selection of T cell receptor beta chains follows, all from one sample in a study of blood T cell repertoires in COVID-19. This table comes from immunoSEQ multiplex PCR, and its TCRdb copy is limited to in-frame clones, with some not included. The table lists approximately 300,000 clones, 75% to 90% of them singletons. The sequencing sample was made of peripheral blood. The source is a middle-aged man with acute or convalescent COVID-19. Both conserved end residues are part of each CDR3. The D gene is left open where the match is weak. Clone size is given for some rows only: seen once, a few or many times, or a class if the clone is expanded.

>.|TRBJ1-2|TRBV5-8|.
TGTGCCAGCAGCTCGGGGATGAGGACAGAACCTTTAGACACCTTC
CASSSGMRTEPLDTF
>.|TRBJ1-2|TRBV19|once
TGTGCCAGTAGTACCCAGGACAGAGCCTCCTATGGCTACACCTTC
CASSTQDRASYGYTF
>.|TRBJ1-1|TRBV18|once
TGTGCCAGCTCACGAACAGGGACTGAAGCTTTCTTT
CASSRTGTEAFF
>.|TRBJ1-5|TRBV6-5|once
TGTGCCAGCAGTTACTCAGGGGCAAATCAGCCCCAGCATTTT
CASSYSGANQPQHF
>.|TRBJ2-7|TRBV18|.
TGTGCCAGCTCTCCAAATCTCTACGAGCAGTACTTC
CASSPNLYEQYF
>.|TRBJ2-1|TRBV5-4|.
TGTGCCAGCAGCGAGGACTGGAGCTCCTACAATGAGCAGTTCTTC
CASSEDWSSYNEQFF
>TRBD2|TRBJ2-3|TRBV7-2|.
TGTGCCAGCAGCTTAGGGTCCCCTAGCGGGGTTGATACGCAGTATTTT
CASSLGSPSGVDTQYF
>TRBD2|TRBJ2-1|TRBV7-6|.
TGTGCCAGCAGTTGGGAGGGACTAGCGGGGAATGAGCAGTTCTTC
CASSWEGLAGNEQFF
>.|TRBJ2-7|TRBV13|.
TGTGCCAGCAGCTTAGCCCCAGAATCCTACGAGCAGTACTTC
CASSLAPESYEQYF
>TRBD1|TRBJ1-5|TRBV6-5|.
TGTGCCAGCAGATTACAGGGGGAAGGTCAGCCCCAGCATTTT
CASRLQGEGQPQHF
>.|TRBJ1-2|TRBV6-1|.
TGTGCCAGCAGTGAAGCGCCCCGGGGCTACACCTTC
CASSEAPRGYTF
>TRBD1|TRBJ1-2|TRBV3-1/TRBV3-2|.
TGTGCCAGCAGGTTTCAGGGGGCGCGAAGTGGCTACACCTTC
CASRFQGARSGYTF
>TRBD1|TRBJ1-2|TRBV2|once
TGTGCCAGCAGTGCGACCAGACAGGGGGGGTACTATGGCTACACCTTC
CASSATRQGGYYGYTF
>TRBD1|TRBJ1-2|TRBV29-1|.
TGCAGCGTTGTCGGACAGGTCGGAGGCTACACCTTC
CSVVGQVGGYTF
>.|TRBJ1-3|TRBV28|.
TGTGCCAGCAGACCGCACGACAGTCGCTCTGGAAACACCATATATTTT
CASRPHDSRSGNTIYF
>.|TRBJ1-2|TRBV12-3/TRBV12-4|.
TGTGCCAGCAGGCCCTGGGGGGGTTATGGCTACACCTTC
CASRPWGGYGYTF
>.|TRBJ1-2|TRBV3-1/TRBV3-2|.
TGTGCCAGCAGCCAAACCCCATGGGGGGGGAGAGATGGCTACACCTTC
CASSQTPWGGRDGYTF
>TRBD2|TRBJ2-7|TRBV27|.
TGTGCCAGCAGTCCCCTACCGGGGGGTCTCACCTACGAGCAGTACTTC
CASSPLPGGLTYEQYF
>.|TRBJ2-1|TRBV19|.
TGTGCCAGTAGTTTCGGACAACGGAGCTCCTACAATGAGCAGTTCTTC
CASSFGQRSSYNEQFF
>.|TRBJ2-2|TRBV30|.
TGTGCCCTTCGTCTCAACACCGGGGAGCTGTTTTTT
CALRLNTGELFF
>TRBD1|TRBJ1-1|TRBV2|once
TGTGCCAGCAGTGTAGACAGGGCTGGAACTGAAGCTTTCTTT
CASSVDRAGTEAFF
>.|TRBJ1-2|TRBV5-1|.
TGCGCCAGCAGCTCAACTATCCGCAGGGGAAATGATTATGGCTACACCTTC
CASSSTIRRGNDYGYTF